This TCR beta chain comes out of a study of blood T cell repertoires in COVID-19. In the study overall: Acute and convalescent COVID-19 specimens originated in the United States, Italy and Spain.

Germline V gene data show CDR1 as SGDLS and CDR2 as YYNGEE. The V end was cut by 0 bases, the J end by 1 base, with 4 bases between. The CDR3 is 13 amino acids. Measured with immunoSEQ multiplex PCR; TCRdb has only the in-frame clones, and not every one. The top ten clones hold roughly 1% of a sample with some 30,000 clones, 90% of them seen once. V usage is TRBV9 and J usage is TRBJ1-1; D is undetermined. The sample consisted of peripheral blood. The TCR sequence derives from a man aged 70 or older with active or convalescent COVID-19. CDR3 amino acids: CASSVARNTEAFF. Written as DNA, the CDR3 is TGTGCCAGCAGCGTAGCTAGGAACACTGAAGCTTTCTTT.